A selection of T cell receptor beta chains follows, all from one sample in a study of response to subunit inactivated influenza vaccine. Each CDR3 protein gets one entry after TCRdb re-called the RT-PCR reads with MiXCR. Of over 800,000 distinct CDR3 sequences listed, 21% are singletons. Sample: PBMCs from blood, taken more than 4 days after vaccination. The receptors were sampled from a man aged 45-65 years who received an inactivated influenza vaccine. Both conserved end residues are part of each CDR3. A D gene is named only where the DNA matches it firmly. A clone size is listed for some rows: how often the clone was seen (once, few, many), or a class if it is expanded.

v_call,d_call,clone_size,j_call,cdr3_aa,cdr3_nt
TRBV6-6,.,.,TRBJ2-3,CASSRRQAHTQYF,TGTGCCAGCAGTAGAAGACAGGCCCATACGCAGTATTTT
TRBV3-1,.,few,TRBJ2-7,CASSDHLYEQYF,TGTGCCAGCAGCGACCATTTATACGAGCAGTACTTC
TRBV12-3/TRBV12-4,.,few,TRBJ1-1,CASSLWMNTEAFF,TGTGCCAGCAGTTTATGGATGAACACTGAAGCTTTCTTT
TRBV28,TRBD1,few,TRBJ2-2,CASSLLQGAGELFF,TGTGCCAGCAGTTTATTACAGGGGGCCGGGGAGCTGTTTTTT
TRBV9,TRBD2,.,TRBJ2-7,CASSVGVGLAGENEQYF,TGTGCCAGCAGCGTAGGGGTGGGACTAGCGGGAGAAAACGAGCAGTACTTC
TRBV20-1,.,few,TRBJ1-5,CSASALAGNQPQHF,TGCAGTGCTAGCGCTTTGGCAGGGAATCAGCCCCAGCATTTT
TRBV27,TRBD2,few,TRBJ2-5,CASSLYLAGVETQYF,TGTGCCAGCAGTTTATACCTAGCGGGAGTGGAGACCCAGTACTTC
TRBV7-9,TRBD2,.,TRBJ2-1,CASSLRTSAHNEQFF,TGTGCCAGCAGCTTAAGGACTAGCGCCCACAATGAGCAGTTCTTC
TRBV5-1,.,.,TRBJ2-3,CASSRSGPSTDTQYF,TGCGCCAGCAGCCGCTCGGGACCTAGCACAGATACGCAGTATTTT
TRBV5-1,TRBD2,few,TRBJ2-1,CASRTSGSDYNEQFF,TGCGCCAGCCGAACAAGCGGGAGCGATTACAATGAGCAGTTCTTC
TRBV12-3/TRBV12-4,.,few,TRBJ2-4,CASSFFQGSDIQYF,TGTGCCAGCAGTTTCTTCCAGGGGTCGGACATTCAGTACTTC
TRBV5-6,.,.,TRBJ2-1,CASSLYGRVSYNEQFF,TGTGCCAGCAGCTTGTATGGGCGGGTCTCCTACAATGAGCAGTTCTTC
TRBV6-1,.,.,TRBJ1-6,CASKKTGTSNSPLHF,TGTGCCAGCAAAAAGACCGGGACTTCTAATTCACCCCTCCACTTT
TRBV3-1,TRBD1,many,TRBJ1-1,CASSPTPGAGGATSAEAFF,TGTGCCAGCAGCCCAACCCCAGGGGCAGGGGGCGCGACAAGCGCTGAAGCTTTCTTT
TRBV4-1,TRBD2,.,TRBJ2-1,CASSQEGGGIGNEQFF,TGCGCCAGCAGCCAAGAAGGCGGGGGTATTGGCAATGAGCAGTTCTTC
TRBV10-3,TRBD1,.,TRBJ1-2,CATQTGGNSDGYTF,TGTGCCACCCAGACAGGGGGCAATTCTGATGGCTACACCTTC
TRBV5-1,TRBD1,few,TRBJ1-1,CASSEQGAWTEAFF,TGCGCCAGCAGCGAACAGGGGGCGTGGACTGAAGCTTTCTTT
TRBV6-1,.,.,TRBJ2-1,CASSEVATLRENEQFF,TGTGCCAGCAGTGAAGTTGCGACGCTAAGGGAAAATGAGCAGTTCTTC
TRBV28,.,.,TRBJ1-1,CASSFWGPVTEAFF,TGTGCCAGCAGTTTTTGGGGGCCCGTCACTGAAGCTTTCTTT
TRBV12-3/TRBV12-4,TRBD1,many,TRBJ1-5,CASSAPGQGDQPQHF,TGTGCCAGCAGCGCTCCGGGACAGGGTGATCAGCCCCAGCATTTT
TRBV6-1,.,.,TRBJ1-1,CASRGQPTNTEAFF,TGTGCCAGTAGAGGTCAGCCTACAAACACTGAAGCTTTCTTT
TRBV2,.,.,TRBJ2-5,CASSEVPGMKETQYF,TGTGCCAGCAGTGAAGTACCGGGAATGAAAGAGACCCAGTACTTC
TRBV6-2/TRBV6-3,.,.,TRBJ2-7,CASSYSRRAYEQYF,TGTGCCAGCAGTTACTCGCGCAGGGCCTACGAGCAGTACTTC
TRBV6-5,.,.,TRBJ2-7,CASSYPSVQGTYEQYF,TGTGCCAGCAGTTACCCCTCCGTTCAGGGGACTTACGAGCAGTACTTC
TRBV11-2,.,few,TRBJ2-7,CASSLDVRGYEQYF,TGTGCCAGCAGCTTAGATGTCAGGGGCTACGAGCAGTACTTC